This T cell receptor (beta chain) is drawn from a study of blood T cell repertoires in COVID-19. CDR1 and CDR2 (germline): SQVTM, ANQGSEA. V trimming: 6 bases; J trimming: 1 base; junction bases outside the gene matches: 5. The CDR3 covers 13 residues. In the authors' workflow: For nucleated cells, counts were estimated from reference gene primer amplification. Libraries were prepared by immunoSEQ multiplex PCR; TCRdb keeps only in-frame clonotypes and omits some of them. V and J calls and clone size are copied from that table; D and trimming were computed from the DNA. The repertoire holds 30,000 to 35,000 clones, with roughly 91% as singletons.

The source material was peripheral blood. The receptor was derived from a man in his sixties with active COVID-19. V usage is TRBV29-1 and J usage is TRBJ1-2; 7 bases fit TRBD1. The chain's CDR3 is CSVSRQGNYGYTF. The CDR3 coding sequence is TGCAGCGTCTCCCGACAGGGTAACTATGGCTACACCTTC.